This entry lists 27 T cell receptor beta chains sequenced from one sample in a study of blood T cell repertoires in COVID-19 (dated by TCRdb to about 2020). The library relied on the immunoSEQ multiplex PCR assay. The table was pulled from immuneACCESS by TCRdb, which kept in-frame rearrangements only. Such tables lose some clones; where checked, under half of the loss comes from unresolved V genes, and the rest has no known cause. This sample has 95,000 to 150,000 clones in its table, and about 80% of those were observed once. The ten largest clonotypes hold more than 20% of the sample. Sequences were obtained from peripheral blood. The source of these receptors is a human donor in a cohort sampled during active COVID-19.

In this sample, this clone turned up once. The V and J genes are TRBV5-1 and TRBJ2-1, with D possibly being TRBD1 (5 bases). The length of the CDR3 is 15 residues. Germline values: CDR1 SGHRS, CDR2 YFSETQ. With 0 bases removed from V and 2 bases from J, the gap between germline ends came to 9 bases. CDR3 bases: TGCGCCAGCAGCTTGGAGCAGGGTCCCTACAATGAGCAGTTCTTC. Translation gives CASSLEQGPYNEQFF.

This clone has just a few counts. J is TRBJ2-7 and V is TRBV7-8, with TRBD2 as a possible D gene (7 bases). This CDR3 has 13 amino acids. Germline CDR1 is SGHVS and CDR2 is FQNEAQ. V was cut by 7 bases and J by 6 bases, with 16 bases left in between. The CDR3 sequence is CASTMGGRFEQYF. The CDR3 nucleotides are TGTGCCAGCACTATGGGGGGGCGCTTCGAGCAGTACTTC.

V usage is TRBV7-9 and J usage is TRBJ1-2, with 9 bases lining up with TRBD1. Germline CDR1 reads SEHNR; CDR2 reads FQNEAQ (reference sequence). V was clipped by 1 base and J by 5 bases; unmatched bases: 17. The CDR3 loop spans 19 amino acids. CDR3 amino acids: CASSLGVLSSGQGLYGYTF. In nucleotides, the CDR3 is TGTGCCAGCAGCTTAGGTGTTTTATCTTCGGGACAGGGCCTTTATGGCTACACCTTC. The variable domain in full, completed from reference TRBV7-9 and TRBJ1-2, reads DTGVSQNPRHKITKRGQNVTFRCDPISEHNRLYWYRQTLGQGPEFLTYFQNEAQLEKSRLLSDRFSAERPKGSFSTLEIQRTEQGDSAMYLCASSLGVLSSGQGLYGYTFGSGTRLTVV.

V usage is TRBV7-2 and J usage is TRBJ2-5, with D perhaps TRBD2 (6 bases). V gave up 0 bases and J gave up 5 bases, with 13 bases separating them. This CDR3 contains 15 residues. Germline CDR1 reads SGHTA; CDR2 reads FQGNSA. CDR3: CASSLAGLEGETQYF. CDR3 coding DNA: TGTGCCAGCAGCTTAGCGGGGTTGGAGGGGGAGACCCAGTACTTC.

This chain joins TRBV7-2 and TRBJ2-7; 9 bases agree with TRBD2. The CDR3 has 14 amino acids. CDR1 and CDR2 (germline): SGHTA, FQGNSA. V lost 3 bases, J lost 6 bases, and 6 bases stayed unmatched. The DNA for the CDR3 is TGTGCCAGCAGCTTCGGGCGGGGGGGAGGCGAGCAGTACTTC. This codes for CASSFGRGGGEQYF.

The J gene is TRBJ1-2, the V gene TRBV19; 10 nucleotides line up with TRBD1. The CDR3 extends over 17 amino acids. V shed 3 bases and J 1 base; nucleotides not matched to a gene: 8. Per germline, CDR1 LNHDA and CDR2 SQIVND (reference sequence). CDR3 region: CASSISGTGVSNYGYTF. CDR3 coding DNA: TGTGCCAGTAGTATCTCCGGGACAGGGGTTAGTAACTATGGCTACACCTTC.

This chain connects TRBV7-2 to TRBJ2-3; 7 bases fit TRBD1. Trimming at V came to 5 bases and at J to 0 bases, leaving 5 bases not matched to a gene. There are 15 residues in the CDR3. The germline CDR1 and CDR2 sequences are SGHTA and FQGNSA. The DNA of the CDR3 is TGTGCCAGCAGCCCATGGGACAGTAGCACAGATACGCAGTATTTT. Residues: CASSPWDSSTDTQYF.

In the case of this clone: Germline is not matched at one junction end, which may reflect a read error. V is TRBV11-2 and J is TRBJ2-7; TRBD2 matches 10 bases. Germline CDR1 is SGHAT and CDR2 is FQNNGV. This CDR3 is built from 14 residues. The CDR3 nucleotides read TGTGCCAGCACCTTAGGGACTAGCGCCTACGAGCAGTACTTC. Protein product: CASTLGTSAYEQYF.

As regards this clone: Mismatch with germline at one junction end may stem from a read error. The chain combines TRBV14 with TRBJ2-1, with D unresolved. The CDR3 runs 14 residues. The germline V gene has CDR1 SGHDN and CDR2 FVKESK. Written as DNA, the CDR3 is TGTGCCAGCAGCCAAGATTTAAACCGAGGAAACTCTCTCTTC. Translating gives CASSQDLNRGNSLF.

This sequence joins TRBV6-5 and TRBJ2-1; D may be TRBD2 (5 bases). The CDR3 sequence is 16 residues long. The germline V and J ends were trimmed by 0 bases and 5 bases, with 14 bases remaining between them. CDR1 and CDR2 from the germline V gene are MNHEY and SVGAGI. CDR3 nucleotides: TGTGCCAGCAGTTACTCGGGGTCTAGCACCAACAATGAGCAGTTCTTC. It encodes CASSYSGSSTNNEQFF.

The DNA of the CDR3 is TGTGCCTGGAGTGGGGGCCTTTTTAGCTCCTACGAGCAGTACTTC. Its translation: CAWSGGLFSSYEQYF. The gene calls are TRBV30 and TRBJ2-7; a possible D gene is TRBD1 (5 bases). Trimming stripped 1 base from V and 0 bases from J, with 13 bases between. The CDR3 has 15 residues. The germline V gene has CDR1 GTSNPN and CDR2 SVGIG (reference sequence). Together with reference TRBV30 and TRBJ2-7, the CDR3 gives the full variable domain: SQTIHQWPATLVQPVGSPLSLECTVEGTSNPNLYWYRQAAGRGLQLLFYSVGIGQISSEVPQNLSASRPQDRQFILSSKKLLLSDSGFYLCAWSGGLFSSYEQYFGPGTRLTVT.

This clone occurred once. CDR3: CASSPPRTGAGDTQYF. The DNA of the CDR3 is TGTGCCAGCAGCCCTCCCCGGACAGGGGCCGGAGATACGCAGTATTTT. This chain links TRBV7-2 with TRBJ2-3, with 9 bases aligning to TRBD1. Trimming at V came to 5 bases and at J to 5 bases, leaving 11 bases not matched to a gene. The CDR3 has 16 amino acids. In germline, CDR1 is SGHTA, CDR2 FQGNSA.

V and J are TRBV7-2 and TRBJ2-3; 11 bases agree with TRBD2. The CDR3 runs 13 residues. With 9 bases clipped from V and 7 bases from J, the junction kept 6 bases outside the gene matches. Germline values: CDR1 SGHTA, CDR2 FQGNSA. CDR3 sequence (DNA): TGTGCCAGTAGCGGGGGGGTAGAGTATACGCAGTATTTT. It specifies CASSGGVEYTQYF.

This clone showed up just a few times. The chain's CDR3 is CASSFRNYGYTF. The CDR3 coding sequence is TGTGCCAGCAGTTTCCGTAACTATGGCTACACCTTC. The chain couples TRBV6-2 or TRBV6-3 to TRBJ1-2, with unresolved D. The germline CDR1 and CDR2 sequences are MNHEY and SVGEGT. Trimming shortened V by 4 bases and J by 1 base, and 4 bases separated the two germline ends. This CDR3 has 12 amino acids.

CDR3 nucleotide sequence: TGTGCCAGCAGCTCCCGTGCGGGCTCCTACAATGAGCAGTTCTTC. Protein sequence: CASSSRAGSYNEQFF. The rearrangement joins TRBV7-9 to TRBJ2-1; D may be TRBD2 (5 bases). V lost 4 bases and J lost 0, with 10 bases in between. Germline assignment: CDR1 SEHNR and CDR2 FQNEAQ (reference sequence). The CDR3 loop spans 15 amino acids. Full variable domain (outside the CDR3, taken from reference TRBV7-9 and TRBJ2-1): DTGVSQNPRHKITKRGQNVTFRCDPISEHNRLYWYRQTLGQGPEFLTYFQNEAQLEKSRLLSDRFSAERPKGSFSTLEIQRTEQGDSAMYLCASSSRAGSYNEQFFGPGTRLTVL.

The genes are TRBV11-2 and TRBJ1-2; D ambiguous. Trimming pared 1 base from V and 5 bases from J, leaving 8 bases between. CDR3 length: 13 amino acids. Germline lookup yields CDR1 SGHAT and CDR2 FQNNGV. CDR3 in amino acids: CASSLGVGYGYTF. DNA for the CDR3: TGTGCCAGCAGCTTAGGAGTCGGGTATGGCTACACCTTC. The full variable domain, in which reference TRBV11-2 and TRBJ1-2 provide the parts outside the CDR3, is EAGVAQSPRYKIIEKRQSVAFWCNPISGHATLYWYQQILGQGPKLLIQFQNNGVVDDSQLPKDRFSAERLKGVDSTLKIQPAKLEDSAVYLCASSLGVGYGYTFGSGTRLTVV.

This chain links TRBV12-3 or TRBV12-4 with TRBJ2-1, with D possibly being TRBD1 (6 bases). The length of the CDR3 is 13 residues. Trimming left V 7 bases short and J 4 bases short, with 11 bases between. The CDR3 spells CASTIDRYNEQFF. DNA for the CDR3: TGTGCCAGCACAATCGACAGGTACAATGAGCAGTTCTTC.

The CDR3 nucleotides are TGTGCCAGTGGACTGGGAGCGGGGGGGCCAGATACGCAGTATTTT. Amino acid sequence: CASGLGAGGPDTQYF. The chain recombines TRBV19 with TRBJ2-3; 10 nucleotides match TRBD2. In germline, CDR1 is LNHDA, CDR2 SQIVND (reference sequence). This CDR3 contains 15 residues. V lost 8 bases to trimming and J lost 4 bases; unmatched junction nucleotides: 9.

In its sample, this clone was seen a few times. The rearrangement uses TRBV5-4 and TRBJ2-2, with 9 bases identical to TRBD2. CDR3 size: 16 residues. In germline, CDR1 is SGHNT, CDR2 YYREEE (reference sequence). J gave up 0 bases and V 2 bases, and 2 bases lay outside the gene matches. In nucleotides, the CDR3 is TGTGCCAGCAGCTTATTAGCGGGGGCGAACACCGGGGAGCTGTTTTTT. It codes for CASSLLAGANTGELFF.

The CDR3 DNA sequence: TGTGCCAGTAGTTTTCGCTTATTCGGGGGTAACACCGGGGAGCTGTTTTTT. Translating it yields CASSFRLFGGNTGELFF. J is TRBJ2-2 and V is TRBV19, with D maybe TRBD2 (6 bases). The germline V gene has CDR1 LNHDA and CDR2 SQIVND (reference sequence). Trimming took off 5 bases at V and 2 bases at J, with 18 bases between the two ends. There are 17 residues in the CDR3. Full variable domain (outside the CDR3, taken from reference TRBV19 and TRBJ2-2): DGGITQSPKYLFRKEGQNVTLSCEQNLNHDAMYWYRQDPGQGLRLIYYSQIVNDFQKGDIAEGYSVSREKKESFPLTVTSAQKNPTAFYLCASSFRLFGGNTGELFFGEGSRLTVL.

The rearrangement links TRBV5-6 to TRBJ2-3; no clear D. CDR3 size: 13 residues. V was cut by 1 base and J by 2 bases, with 5 bases left in between. Germline V lookup: CDR1 SGHDT, CDR2 YYEEEE. CDR3 protein: CASSLFLTDTQYF. The DNA for the CDR3 is TGTGCCAGCAGCTTGTTCCTCACAGATACGCAGTATTTT. Using reference TRBV5-6 and TRBJ2-3 for the parts outside the CDR3, the full variable domain is DAGVTQSPTHLIKTRGQQVTLRCSPKSGHDTVSWYQQALGQGPQFIFQYYEEEERQRGNFPDRFSGHQFPNYSSELNVNALLLGDSALYLCASSLFLTDTQYFGPGTRLTVL.

The chain carries TRBV7-6 and TRBJ2-2; 7 bases map to TRBD1. The V segment lost 4 bases and the J segment 4 bases; nucleotides outside the gene matches: 9. Per the germline V gene, CDR1 is SGHVS and CDR2 is FNYEAQ. There are 16 residues in the CDR3. DNA for the CDR3: TGTGCCAGCAGCTCCGGACAGGTCAGGGGCACCGGGGAGCTGTTTTTT. Residues: CASSSGQVRGTGELFF.

The genes are TRBV28 and TRBJ2-5; maybe TRBD2 (6 bases). Per the germline V gene, CDR1 is MDHEN and CDR2 is SYDVKM. The CDR3 contains 13 residues. Trimming stripped 7 bases from V and 5 bases from J, with 14 bases between. The CDR3: CASIAASGETQYF. CDR3 bases: TGTGCCAGCATAGCGGCCAGCGGTGAGACCCAGTACTTC.

This chain connects TRBV7-2 to TRBJ2-5; 10 positions agree with TRBD2. In germline, CDR1 is SGHTA, CDR2 FQGNSA. The CDR3 totals 14 residues. Germline trimming cut 5 bases from V and 3 bases from J; bases unmatched to any gene: 3. CDR3 sequence reads: CASSRGLAEETQYF. CDR3 DNA sequence: TGTGCCAGCAGCCGCGGACTAGCGGAAGAGACCCAGTACTTC.

The V gene is TRBV21-1, the J gene TRBJ2-1; the D call of TRBD2 is as the table states it, not checked on the DNA. TRBV21-1 is termed a pseudogene. The CDR3 sequence is 19 residues long. CDR3 sequence: CASSRGGSPTVWAHNEQFF. CDR3 bases: TGTGCCAGCAGCAGGGGGGGCAGCCCTACAGTCTGGGCCCACAATGAGCAGTTCTTC.

The J gene is TRBJ2-5, the V gene TRBV4-3; possibly TRBD2 for D (7 bases). CDR3 length: 17 amino acids. Germline-derived CDR1 and CDR2 are LGHNA and YSLEER. The V gene lost 0 bases and the J gene lost 7 bases, with 21 bases spanning the gap. CDR3 in DNA: TGCGCCAGCAGCCAAGATCTCGTTGGCGCAGGGGAGGGGACCCAGTACTTC. Translation: CASSQDLVGAGEGTQYF.

The chain uses TRBV19 and TRBJ2-2; possibly TRBD1 for D (5 bases). Trimming removed 4 bases at V and 1 base at J, with 7 bases between. The CDR3 has 14 amino acids. Germline-derived CDR1 and CDR2 are LNHDA and SQIVND (reference sequence). The CDR3 DNA is TGTGCCAGTAGTAAGGGGCAGAACACCGGGGAGCTGTTTTTT. It is translated as CASSKGQNTGELFF.